The rows below give T cell receptor beta chains drawn from one sample of a study of radiation and T cells in renal cell carcinoma. Using immunoSEQ multiplex PCR, the repertoire was profiled, and TCRdb retains in-frame clones only, with some absent. Of about 77,000 clones listed, approximately 87% are singletons. The sample here was blood, taken from a patient whose treatment included radiotherapy and nephrectomy. The receptors originated from a woman in her fifties or sixties with renal cell carcinoma. The CDR3 runs from the conserved cysteine through the conserved F or W. The order of the fields is CDR3 length, J gene, D gene, V gene, clone size, CDR3 protein, CDR3 DNA. The D gene is left open where the match is weak. Part of the rows lack a size; the others show once, few, many or a class for expanded clones.

13,TRBJ2-7,NA,TRBV5-6,NA,CASSLVRNYEQYF,TGTGCCAGCAGCTTGGTCAGAAACTACGAGCAGTACTTC
12,TRBJ1-2,NA,TRBV28,NA,CASMLGGYGYTF,TGTGCCAGCATGCTAGGGGGATATGGCTACACCTTC
14,TRBJ2-2,TRBD1,TRBV5-1,once,CASYRDREAGELFF,TGCGCCAGCTACCGGGACAGGGAAGCCGGGGAGCTGTTTTTT
12,TRBJ1-1,NA,TRBV6-6,NA,CASSTGYTEAFF,TGTGCCAGCAGTACAGGGTACACTGAAGCTTTCTTT
11,TRBJ2-5,NA,TRBV5-4,NA,CASSFGETQYF,TGTGCCAGCAGCTTTGGAGAGACCCAGTACTTC
17,TRBJ1-1,TRBD1,TRBV9,once,CASSVGGTGIENTEAFF,TGTGCCAGCAGCGTAGGCGGGACAGGGATAGAGAACACTGAAGCTTTCTTT
16,TRBJ1-3,NA,TRBV7-6,NA,CASSLRSRRAGNTIYF,TGTGCCAGCAGCTTAAGGAGCCGCAGGGCTGGAAACACCATATATTTT
13,TRBJ2-1,TRBD2,TRBV6-5,NA,CASGELAGQEQFF,TGTGCCAGCGGTGAACTAGCGGGGCAAGAGCAGTTCTTC
12,TRBJ2-7,NA,TRBV5-5,NA,CASSRETYEQYF,TGTGCCAGCAGCCGGGAAACCTACGAGCAGTACTTC
14,TRBJ1-1,NA,TRBV6-1,NA,CASPRVLGAPEAFF,TGTGCCAGCCCTAGAGTACTAGGGGCCCCTGAAGCTTTCTTT
18,TRBJ2-1,TRBD2,TRBV4-2,NA,CASSQDGAGGGLGNEQFF,TGTGCCAGCAGCCAAGATGGAGCGGGAGGGGGCTTAGGGAATGAGCAGTTCTTC
13,TRBJ2-7,NA,TRBV7-7,NA,CASSLAAGDEQYF,TGTGCTAGCAGCTTAGCCGCGGGTGACGAGCAGTACTTC
14,TRBJ1-1,NA,TRBV2,NA,CASRLDRGDTEAFF,TGTGCCAGCAGATTGGACAGAGGAGACACTGAAGCTTTCTTT
15,TRBJ2-1,TRBD1,TRBV2,NA,CASRDDRAVYNEQFF,TGTGCCAGCAGGGATGACAGGGCCGTCTACAATGAGCAGTTCTTC
12,TRBJ2-1,NA,TRBV7-9,NA,CASSYGGYEQFF,TGTGCCAGCAGCTATGGTGGATATGAGCAGTTCTTC
15,TRBJ1-6,NA,TRBV6-1,NA,CASSPPGWAMSPLHF,TGTGCCAGCAGTCCACCCGGATGGGCAATGTCACCCCTCCACTTT
19,TRBJ2-4,TRBD1,TRBV4-3,NA,CASSQILGDRKLAKNIQYF,TGCGCCAGCAGCCAAATTTTAGGGGACAGAAAACTAGCCAAAAACATTCAGTACTTC
15,TRBJ2-6,NA,TRBV7-9,NA,CASSQDKSGANVLTF,TGTGCCAGCAGCCAAGATAAATCTGGGGCCAACGTCCTGACTTTC
13,TRBJ1-2,TRBD1,TRBV6-5,NA,CASVLTGDYGYTF,TGTGCCAGCGTGCTGACAGGGGACTATGGCTACACCTTC
14,TRBJ2-6,TRBD1,TRBV18,NA,CASSPEKWDRVLTF,TGTGCCAGCTCACCCGAAAAATGGGACAGGGTCCTGACTTTC
13,TRBJ1-2,NA,TRBV27,NA,CASSLWQGDGYTF,TGTGCCAGCAGTTTATGGCAGGGTGATGGCTACACCTTC
16,TRBJ1-5,TRBD1,TRBV5-6,NA,CASSLYTGDSNQPQHF,TGTGCCAGCAGCTTATATACAGGGGACAGCAATCAGCCCCAGCATTTT
13,TRBJ2-1,NA,TRBV7-7,NA,CASSAASFNEQFF,TGTGCTAGCAGCGCCGCGTCCTTCAATGAGCAGTTCTTC
14,TRBJ2-5,NA,TRBV19,NA,CASTSRGAGETQYF,TGTGCCAGTACCTCACGGGGGGCGGGAGAGACCCAGTACTTC
14,TRBJ1-6,TRBD1,TRBV5-4,NA,CASSSGQGLPPLHF,TGTGCCAGCAGCTCGGGACAGGGTCTTCCACCCCTCCACTTT
15,TRBJ1-6,NA,TRBV9,NA,CASSVDGPRNSPLHF,TGTGCCAGCAGCGTAGATGGTCCCCGTAATTCACCCCTCCACTTT
16,TRBJ2-5,NA,TRBV9,NA,CASSVAVGGQGETQYF,TGTGCCAGCAGCGTAGCAGTCGGGGGGCAGGGGGAGACCCAGTACTTC
16,TRBJ2-3,NA,TRBV4-2,NA,CASSHFGGTPGEEQYF,TGTGCCAGCAGCCATTTTGGCGGGACCCCGGGGGAGGAGCAGTATTTT
14,TRBJ1-1,TRBD1,TRBV6-6,few,CASTKGQMNTEAFF,TGTGCCAGCACTAAGGGACAGATGAACACTGAAGCTTTCTTT
14,TRBJ2-7,NA,TRBV28,NA,CASRSHRVRDEQYF,TGTGCCAGCAGGTCGCACAGGGTCCGGGACGAGCAGTACTTC
14,TRBJ2-7,NA,TRBV6-5,NA,CASNTGGLRAGQYF,NA
17,TRBJ1-1,TRBD1,TRBV19,NA,CASRPGTGAFMNTEAFF,TGTGCCAGTAGGCCAGGGACAGGGGCCTTCATGAACACTGAAGCTTTCTTT
13,TRBJ1-1,NA,TRBV6-1,NA,CASSDNLNTEAFF,TGTGCCAGCAGTGACAACTTGAACACTGAAGCTTTCTTT
14,TRBJ2-1,NA,TRBV7-9,NA,CASSLGSWGDEQFF,TGTGCCAGCAGCTTAGGTTCATGGGGGGATGAGCAGTTCTTC
15,TRBJ2-6,NA,TRBV9,NA,CASSVGQPGANVLTF,TGTGCCAGCTCCGTGGGGCAGCCTGGGGCCAACGTCCTGACTTTC
13,TRBJ1-1,NA,TRBV7-7,NA,CASSLKLDTEAFF,TGTGCTAGCAGCTTGAAATTGGACACTGAAGCTTTCTTT
14,TRBJ1-5,NA,TRBV6-5,NA,CASSLEQGHQPQHF,TGTGCCAGCAGCCTAGAACAGGGCCATCAGCCCCAGCATTTT
13,TRBJ2-2,NA,TRBV2,once,CASEGGAGGELFF,TGTGCCAGCGAAGGGGGGGCGGGCGGGGAGCTGTTTTTT
12,TRBJ2-7,NA,TRBV6-5,NA,CASTGYRLEQYF,TGTGCCAGCACCGGCTACCGCTTGGAGCAGTACTTC
11,TRBJ2-1,NA,TRBV19,NA,CASSRQGEQFF,TGTGCCAGTAGTAGGCAGGGTGAGCAGTTCTTC
15,TRBJ2-7,NA,TRBV27,NA,CASSPWEGAASEQYF,TGTGCCAGCAGTCCGTGGGAGGGGGCGGCTAGCGAGCAGTACTTC
14,TRBJ2-1,NA,TRBV11-3,NA,CASSNEGSYNEQFF,TGTGCCAGCTCTAATGAGGGGTCCTACAATGAGCAGTTCTTC
14,TRBJ1-2,NA,TRBV7-9,NA,CASSLSGTNYGYTF,TGTGCCAGCAGCTTATCTGGGACAAACTATGGCTACACCTTC
17,TRBJ1-5,NA,TRBV28,NA,CASSTPSAGNSNQPQHF,TGTGCCAGCAGTACCCCTTCGGCAGGAAATAGCAATCAGCCCCAGCATTTT
13,TRBJ1-2,NA,TRBV19,NA,CASTLGRGYGYTF,TGTGCCAGTACCCTAGGGAGGGGCTATGGCTACACCTTC